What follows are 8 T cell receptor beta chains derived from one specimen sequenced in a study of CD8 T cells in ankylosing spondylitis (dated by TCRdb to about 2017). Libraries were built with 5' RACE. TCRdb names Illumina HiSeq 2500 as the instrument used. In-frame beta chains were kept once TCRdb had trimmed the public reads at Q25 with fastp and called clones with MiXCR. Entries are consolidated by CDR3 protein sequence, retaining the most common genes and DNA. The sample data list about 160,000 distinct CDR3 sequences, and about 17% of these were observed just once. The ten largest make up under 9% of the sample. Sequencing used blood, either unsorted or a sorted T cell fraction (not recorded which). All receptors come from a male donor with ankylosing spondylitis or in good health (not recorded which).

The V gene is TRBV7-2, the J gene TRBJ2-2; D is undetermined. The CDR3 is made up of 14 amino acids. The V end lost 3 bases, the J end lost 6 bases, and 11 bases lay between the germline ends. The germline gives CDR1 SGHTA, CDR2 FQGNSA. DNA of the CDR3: TGTGCCAGCAGCTTTGGACCTACATCCGGGGAGCTGTTTTTT. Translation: CASSFGPTSGELFF. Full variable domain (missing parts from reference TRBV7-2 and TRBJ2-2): GAGVSQSPSNKVTEKGKDVELRCDPISGHTALYWYRQSLGQGLEFLIYFQGNSAPDKSGLPSDRFSAERTGGSVSTLTIQRTQQEDSAVYLCASSFGPTSGELFFGEGSRLTVL.

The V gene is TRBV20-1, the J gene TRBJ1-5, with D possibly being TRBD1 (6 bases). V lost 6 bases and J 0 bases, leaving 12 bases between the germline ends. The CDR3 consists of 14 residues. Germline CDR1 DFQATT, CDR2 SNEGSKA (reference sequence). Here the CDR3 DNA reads TGCAGTGCCAGAACAGGGAATAGCAATCAGCCCCAGCATTTT. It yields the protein CSARTGNSNQPQHF.

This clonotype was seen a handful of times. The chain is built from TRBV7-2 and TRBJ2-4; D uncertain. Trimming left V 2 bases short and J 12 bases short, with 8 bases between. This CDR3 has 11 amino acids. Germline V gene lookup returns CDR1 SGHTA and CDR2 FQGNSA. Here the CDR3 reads CASSLFTDQYF. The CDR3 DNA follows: TGTGCCAGCAGCTTATTCACGGATCAGTACTTC.

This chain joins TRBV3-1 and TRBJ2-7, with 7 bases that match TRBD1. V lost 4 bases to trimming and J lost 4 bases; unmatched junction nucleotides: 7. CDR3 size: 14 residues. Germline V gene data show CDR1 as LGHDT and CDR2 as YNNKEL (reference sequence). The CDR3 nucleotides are TGTGCCAGCAGCCCCGGGGCAGGGGGATACGAGCAGTACTTC. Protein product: CASSPGAGGYEQYF.

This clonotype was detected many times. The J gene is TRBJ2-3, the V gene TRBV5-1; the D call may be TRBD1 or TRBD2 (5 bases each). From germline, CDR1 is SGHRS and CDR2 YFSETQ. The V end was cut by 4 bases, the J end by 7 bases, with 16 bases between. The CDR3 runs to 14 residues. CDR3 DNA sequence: TGCGCCAGCAGCGCTGGGACCTCCCCAAATACGCAGTATTTT. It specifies CASSAGTSPNTQYF. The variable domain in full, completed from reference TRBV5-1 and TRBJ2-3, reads KAGVTQTPRYLIKTRGQQVTLSCSPISGHRSVSWYQQTPGQGLQFLFEYFSETQRNKGNFPGRFSGRQFSNSRSEMNVSTLELGDSALYLCASSAGTSPNTQYFGPGTRLTVL.

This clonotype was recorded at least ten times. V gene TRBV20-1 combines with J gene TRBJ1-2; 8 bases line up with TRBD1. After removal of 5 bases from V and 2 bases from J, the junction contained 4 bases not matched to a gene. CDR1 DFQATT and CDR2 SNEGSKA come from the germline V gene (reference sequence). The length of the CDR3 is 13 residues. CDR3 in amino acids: CSARRTGNYGYTF. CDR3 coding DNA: TGCAGTGCTCGAAGGACAGGGAACTATGGCTACACCTTC.

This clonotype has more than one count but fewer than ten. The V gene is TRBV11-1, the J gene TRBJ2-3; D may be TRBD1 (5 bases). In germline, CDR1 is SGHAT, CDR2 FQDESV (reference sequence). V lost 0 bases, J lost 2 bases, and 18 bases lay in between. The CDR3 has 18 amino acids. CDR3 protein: CASSLAGLTGIFTDTQYF. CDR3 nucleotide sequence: TGTGCCAGCAGCTTAGCGGGGCTCACCGGCATTTTCACAGATACGCAGTATTTT.

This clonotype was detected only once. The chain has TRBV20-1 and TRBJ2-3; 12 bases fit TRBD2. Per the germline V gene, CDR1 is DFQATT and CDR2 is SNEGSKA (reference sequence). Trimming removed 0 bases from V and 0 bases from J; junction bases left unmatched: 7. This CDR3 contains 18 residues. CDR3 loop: CSARDASGRASSTDTQYF. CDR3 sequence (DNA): TGCAGTGCTAGAGACGCTAGCGGGAGGGCGTCCAGCACAGATACGCAGTATTTT.